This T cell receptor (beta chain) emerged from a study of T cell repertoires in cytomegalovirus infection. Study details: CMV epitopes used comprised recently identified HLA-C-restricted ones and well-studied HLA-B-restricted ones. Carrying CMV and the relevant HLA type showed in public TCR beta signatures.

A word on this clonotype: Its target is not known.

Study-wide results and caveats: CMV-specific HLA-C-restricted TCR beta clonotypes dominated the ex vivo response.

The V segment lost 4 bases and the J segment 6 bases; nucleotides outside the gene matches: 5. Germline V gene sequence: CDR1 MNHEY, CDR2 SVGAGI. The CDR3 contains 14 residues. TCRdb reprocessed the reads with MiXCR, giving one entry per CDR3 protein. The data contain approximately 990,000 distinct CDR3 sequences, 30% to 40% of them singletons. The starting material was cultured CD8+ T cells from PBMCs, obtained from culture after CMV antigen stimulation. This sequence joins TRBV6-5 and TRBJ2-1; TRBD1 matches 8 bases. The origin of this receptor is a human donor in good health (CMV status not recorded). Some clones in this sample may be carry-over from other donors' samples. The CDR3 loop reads CASSFWDRPNEQFF. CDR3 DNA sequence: TGTGCCAGCAGTTTCTGGGACAGGCCCAATGAGCAGTTCTTC.